This record looks at one T cell receptor (beta chain) sequence and its context. Its specificity is not known. The data derive from a study of T cell responses to AZD1222 COVID-19 vaccine. Study-level points and caveats: It was only after the peak T cell response that any repertoires were sampled. It should be noted that donors were predominantly white British and more often female, and clonal diversity was possibly underestimated.

Germline assignment: CDR1 KGHSH and CDR2 LQKENI. This CDR3 is 15 amino acids long. Trimming removed 2 bases at V and 2 bases at J, with 10 bases between. The method was immunoSEQ multiplex PCR; TCRdb's version includes in-frame clones alone and lacks a portion of them. The profile covers more than 100,000 clones, with about nine tenths appearing a single time and less than 55% taken by the ten largest. The clonotype was recovered from an adult in good health. This material consisted of peripheral blood, taken on day 0 of AZD1222 vaccination. The gene calls are TRBV18 and TRBJ2-1; D unclear. The CDR3 nucleotides read TGTGCCAGCTCACCAACTACGTTGGCCTACAATGAGCAGTTCTTC. Translated, it gives CASSPTTLAYNEQFF.